This T cell receptor (beta chain) derives from a study of metastatic and nonmetastatic thyroid tumors. Comment on this clone: Since no conserved phenylalanine or tryptophan closes the CDR3, a read error is the likely cause.

Germline lookup yields CDR1 MDHEN and CDR2 SYDVKM. The CDR3 totals 13 residues. V lost 2 bases and J 7 bases, leaving 11 bases between the germline ends. TCRdb re-clonotyped the PCR reads through MiXCR. The data contain just under 45,000 clones, under 4% of them singletons. Prior to thyroid surgery, none of the patients had received any treatment. The gene calls are TRBV28 and TRBJ1-1; the D is unclear. The sequenced material came from blood. This TCR was recovered from a female donor with papillary thyroid cancer or a benign thyroid nodule (not recorded which). Some clones in this sample may be carry-over from other donors' samples. This chain's CDR3 is CASSLHGGNEAFL. The CDR3 coding sequence is TGTGCCAGCAGTTTACACGGCGGGAATGAAGCTTTCCTT.